This T cell receptor (beta chain) was recorded in a study of Graves' ophthalmopathy and Graves' hyperthyroidism. The CDR3 contains 13 residues. CDR1 is MNHEY and CDR2 is SVGAGI in the germline V gene. As the template, RNA transcripts were used to amplify TCR beta CDR3 regions. After a first-round RT-PCR with HTBI primers, a second-round multiplex PCR was run. TCRdb reprocessed the multiplex PCR reads with MiXCR, giving one entry per CDR3 protein. The repertoire holds roughly 600,000 distinct CDR3 sequences, with roughly 40% as singletons. Turning to this clonotype: A read error may explain this, as a much larger clone is one base away.

The origin of this receptor is an adult man with Graves' hyperthyroidism. Sequencing was performed on peripheral blood or thyroid tissue (not recorded which). The chain employs TRBV6-5 and TRBJ1-2; no clear D. CDR3 in amino acids: CDSSYRQEGGYTF. The CDR3 bases are TGTGACAGCAGTTATCGGCAGGAGGGCGGCTACACCTTC.